This T cell receptor (beta chain) was recorded in a study of tumor-infiltrating lymphocytes in primary liver carcinoma. Overall study context: Read depth, roughly 3.65 to 7.5 million productive TCRbeta reads, did not differ significantly between tissues. Notes on the study in general: Significantly greater top-250-clone fractions characterized tumors relative to blood (p = 0.039).

The CDR3 is 15 residues long. Investigators took RNA and DNA out together from about 19-30 mg of unsorted bulk tissue. Patients diagnosed with primary liver carcinoma received treatment through surgical resection. Reverse transcription of approximately 500 ng total RNA with a constant-region primer produced TCR beta cDNA. Three nested multiplex PCR rounds, a slightly modified ARM-PCR method, built the TCR beta libraries. The opening two PCR rounds, around 9 cycles each, paired TRBV1-TRBV30 forward primers with a C-beta reverse primer. TCRdb re-called the multiplex PCR reads through MiXCR, storing one row per CDR3 protein. The repertoire holds approximately 74,000 distinct CDR3 sequences, with roughly two thirds as singletons. With regard to this clonotype: Its antigen is unidentified. A read error may account for a junction end that differs from germline.

The sequenced material came from liver tumor tissue from sampling region 4. Specified subset: tumor region T4, right-lateral pole. The clonotype was recovered from a woman aged 55-70 years with primary liver carcinoma and hepatitis B virus infection. The V gene is TRBV12-3 or TRBV12-4, the J gene TRBJ1-5, with D possibly being TRBD1 (5 bases). CDR3 residues: CTSSPLFGGGQPQHF. The CDR3 DNA sequence: TGTACCAGCAGTCCCCTGTTCGGCGGGGGACAGCCCCAGCATTTT.